The T cell receptor beta chain described here comes from a study of human T cells and chemical hapten exposure. The germline CDR1 and CDR2 sequences are MNHNS and SASEGT. This CDR3 region has 13 residues. V was pared by 2 bases and J by 5 bases, with 10 bases between. This clonotype has at least ten counts. Single cDNA molecules in the library carried unique molecular identifiers attached during preparation. In the source study's methods: Per sample, the median was about 95,000 TCRs, with values from around 20,000 to 690,000. TCRdb reanalysed the RACE reads using MiXCR and keeps one entry per CDR3 protein. The V and J calls and clone size come from TCRdb's table, not from the authors' own analysis. The top ten clones hold about 3.4% of a sample with 65,000 or so distinct CDR3 sequences, approximately 6.5% of them seen once. Indicated time point: healthy volunteer bleed at 6 weeks. Unseparated into fractions, whole blood served as the source from which total RNA was extracted.

The TCR originated in a female donor in good health. Some clones in this sample may be carry-over from other donors' samples. The sequenced material came from whole blood. V and J are TRBV6-1 and TRBJ2-7; the D call may be TRBD1 or TRBD2 (5 bases each). In DNA, the CDR3 is TGTGCCAGCAGTGAAATGGGGGTCAACGAGCAGTACTTC. Its translation: CASSEMGVNEQYF.